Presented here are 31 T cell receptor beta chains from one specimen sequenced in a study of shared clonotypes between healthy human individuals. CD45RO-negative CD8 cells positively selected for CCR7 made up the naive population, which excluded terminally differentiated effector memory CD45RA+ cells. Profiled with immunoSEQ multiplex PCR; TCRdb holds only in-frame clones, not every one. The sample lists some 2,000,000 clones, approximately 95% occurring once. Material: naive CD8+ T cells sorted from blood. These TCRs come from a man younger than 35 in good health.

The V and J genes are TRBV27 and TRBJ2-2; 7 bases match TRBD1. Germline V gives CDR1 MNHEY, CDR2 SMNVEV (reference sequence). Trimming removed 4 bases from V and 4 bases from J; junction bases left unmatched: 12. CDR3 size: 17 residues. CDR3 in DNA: TGTGCCAGCAGTTCCATCCGGGACAGCTTTTTCACCGGGGAGCTGTTTTTT. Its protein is CASSSIRDSFFTGELFF.

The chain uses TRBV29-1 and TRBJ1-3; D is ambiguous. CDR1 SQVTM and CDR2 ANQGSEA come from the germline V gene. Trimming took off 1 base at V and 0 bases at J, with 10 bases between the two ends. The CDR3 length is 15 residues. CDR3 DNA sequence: TGCAGCGTTGAAGGCTATAGGGACTCTGGAAACACCATATATTTT. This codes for CSVEGYRDSGNTIYF. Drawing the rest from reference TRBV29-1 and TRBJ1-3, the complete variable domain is SAVISQKPSRDICQRGTSLTIQCQVDSQVTMMFWYRQQPGQSLTLIATANQGSEATYESGFVIDKFPISRPNLTFSTLTVSNMSPEDSSIYLCSVEGYRDSGNTIYFGEGSWLTVV.

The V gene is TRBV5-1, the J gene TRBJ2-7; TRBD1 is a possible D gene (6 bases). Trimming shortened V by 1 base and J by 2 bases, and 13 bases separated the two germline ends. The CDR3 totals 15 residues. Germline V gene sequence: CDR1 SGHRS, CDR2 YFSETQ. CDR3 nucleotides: TGCGCCAGCAGCTTGTCCCGGACAGCTACCTACGAGCAGTACTTC. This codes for CASSLSRTATYEQYF.

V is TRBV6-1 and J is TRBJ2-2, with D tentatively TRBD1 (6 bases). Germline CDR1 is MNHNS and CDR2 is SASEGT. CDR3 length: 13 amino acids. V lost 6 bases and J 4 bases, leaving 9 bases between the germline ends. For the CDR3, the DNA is TGTGCCAGCAGCCACAGGGCCACCGGGGAGCTGTTTTTT. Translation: CASSHRATGELFF.

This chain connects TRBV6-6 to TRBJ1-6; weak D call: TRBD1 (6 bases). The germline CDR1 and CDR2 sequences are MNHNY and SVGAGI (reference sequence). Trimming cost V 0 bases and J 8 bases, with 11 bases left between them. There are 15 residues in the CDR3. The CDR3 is CASSYSTKGDSPLHF. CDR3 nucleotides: TGTGCCAGCAGTTACTCGACTAAGGGGGATTCACCCCTCCACTTT.

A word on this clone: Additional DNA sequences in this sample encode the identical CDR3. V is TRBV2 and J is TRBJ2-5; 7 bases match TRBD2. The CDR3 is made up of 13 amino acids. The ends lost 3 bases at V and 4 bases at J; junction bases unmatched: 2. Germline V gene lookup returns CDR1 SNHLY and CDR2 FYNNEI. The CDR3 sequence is CASSDLAGETQYF. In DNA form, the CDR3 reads TGTGCCAGCAGTGACTTAGCGGGAGAGACCCAGTACTTC.

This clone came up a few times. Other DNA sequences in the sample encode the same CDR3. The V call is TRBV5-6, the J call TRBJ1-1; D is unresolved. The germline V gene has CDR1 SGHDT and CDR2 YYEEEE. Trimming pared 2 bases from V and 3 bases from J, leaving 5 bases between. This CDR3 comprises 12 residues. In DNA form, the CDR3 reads TGTGCCAGCAGCTTTGGGGACACTGAAGCTTTCTTT. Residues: CASSFGDTEAFF.

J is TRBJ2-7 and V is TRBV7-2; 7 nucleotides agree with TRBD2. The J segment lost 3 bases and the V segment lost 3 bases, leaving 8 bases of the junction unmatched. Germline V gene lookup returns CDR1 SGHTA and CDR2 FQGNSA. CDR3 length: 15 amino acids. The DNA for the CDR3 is TGTGCCAGCAGCTTCCCTAGCGGTGGGAACTACGAGCAGTACTTC. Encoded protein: CASSFPSGGNYEQYF.

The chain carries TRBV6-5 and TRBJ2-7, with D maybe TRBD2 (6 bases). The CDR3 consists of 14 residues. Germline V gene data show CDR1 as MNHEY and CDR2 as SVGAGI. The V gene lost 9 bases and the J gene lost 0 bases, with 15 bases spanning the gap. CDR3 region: CASKDGGSSYEQYF. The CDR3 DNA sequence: TGTGCCAGTAAGGACGGGGGAAGCTCCTACGAGCAGTACTTC.

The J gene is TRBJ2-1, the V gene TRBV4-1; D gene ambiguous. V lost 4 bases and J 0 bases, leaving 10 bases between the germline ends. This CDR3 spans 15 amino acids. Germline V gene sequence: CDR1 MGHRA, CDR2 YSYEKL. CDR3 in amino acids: CASSLDSSSYNEQFF. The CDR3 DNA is TGCGCCAGCAGCCTCGACTCCAGCTCCTACAATGAGCAGTTCTTC.

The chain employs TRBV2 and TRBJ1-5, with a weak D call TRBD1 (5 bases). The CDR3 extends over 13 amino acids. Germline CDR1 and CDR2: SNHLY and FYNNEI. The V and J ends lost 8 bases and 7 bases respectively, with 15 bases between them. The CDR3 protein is CASQGEEWQPQHF. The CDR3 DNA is TGTGCCAGCCAGGGCGAGGAGTGGCAGCCCCAGCATTTT.

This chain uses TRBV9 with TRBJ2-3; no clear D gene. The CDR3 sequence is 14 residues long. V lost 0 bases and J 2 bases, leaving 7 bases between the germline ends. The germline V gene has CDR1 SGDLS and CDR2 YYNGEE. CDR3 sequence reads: CASSVVPNTDTQYF. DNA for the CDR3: TGTGCCAGCAGCGTAGTCCCGAACACAGATACGCAGTATTTT.

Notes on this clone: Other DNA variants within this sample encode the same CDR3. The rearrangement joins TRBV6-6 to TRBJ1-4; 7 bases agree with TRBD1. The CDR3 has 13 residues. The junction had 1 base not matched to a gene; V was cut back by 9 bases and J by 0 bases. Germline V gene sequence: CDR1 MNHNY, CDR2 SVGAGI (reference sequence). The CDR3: CASGTATNEKLFF. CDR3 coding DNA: TGTGCCAGTGGGACAGCAACTAATGAAAAACTGTTTTTT.

The CDR3 DNA sequence: TGCGCCAGCAGAACAGATAGTCAAGAGACCCAGTACTTC. Its translation: CASRTDSQETQYF. The chain couples TRBV5-1 to TRBJ2-5; no reliable D call. The ends were cut back, 5 bases at V and 2 bases at J, with 10 bases in the middle. Per germline, CDR1 SGHRS and CDR2 YFSETQ. The CDR3 is made up of 13 amino acids.

The DNA for the CDR3 is TGTGCCAGCAGCTTTACGGGACAAAAATACGAGCAGTACTTC. It specifies CASSFTGQKYEQYF. The chain employs TRBV5-5 and TRBJ2-7; a weak D match, TRBD1 (6 bases). Germline V CDR1 and CDR2: SGHKS, YYEKEE (reference sequence). CDR3 length: 14 amino acids. Trimming left V 2 bases short and J 4 bases short, with 13 bases between.

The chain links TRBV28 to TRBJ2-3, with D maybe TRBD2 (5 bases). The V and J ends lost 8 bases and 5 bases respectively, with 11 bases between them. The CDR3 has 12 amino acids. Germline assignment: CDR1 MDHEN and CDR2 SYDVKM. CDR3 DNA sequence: TGTGCCAGCGTCGGGGTCCTAGATACGCAGTATTTT. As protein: CASVGVLDTQYF.

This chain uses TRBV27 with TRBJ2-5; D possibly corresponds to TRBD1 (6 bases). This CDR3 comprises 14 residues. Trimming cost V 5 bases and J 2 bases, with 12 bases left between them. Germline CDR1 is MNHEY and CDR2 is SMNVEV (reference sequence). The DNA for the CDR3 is TGTGCCAGCAGTCCGTACAGGGATCAAGAGACCCAGTACTTC. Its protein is CASSPYRDQETQYF.

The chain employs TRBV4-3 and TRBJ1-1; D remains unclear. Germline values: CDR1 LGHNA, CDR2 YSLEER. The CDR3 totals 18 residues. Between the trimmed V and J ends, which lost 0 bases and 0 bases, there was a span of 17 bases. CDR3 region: CASSQDPNQEGLNTEAFF. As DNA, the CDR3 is TGCGCCAGCAGCCAAGATCCTAACCAGGAGGGATTGAACACTGAAGCTTTCTTT.

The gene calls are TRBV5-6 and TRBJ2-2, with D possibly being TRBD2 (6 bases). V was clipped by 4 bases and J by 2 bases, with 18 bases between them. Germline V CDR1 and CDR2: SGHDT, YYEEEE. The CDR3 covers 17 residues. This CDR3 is CASSPPEAGLNTGELFF. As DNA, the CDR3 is TGTGCCAGCAGCCCGCCCGAGGCGGGATTAAACACCGGGGAGCTGTTTTTT.

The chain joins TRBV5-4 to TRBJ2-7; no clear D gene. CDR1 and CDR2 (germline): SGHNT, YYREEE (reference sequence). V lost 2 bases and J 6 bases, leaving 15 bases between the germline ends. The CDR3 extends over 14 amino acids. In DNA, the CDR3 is TGTGCCAGCAGCTTTAAGGCTCGAGGTGGCGAGCAGTACTTC. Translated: CASSFKARGGEQYF. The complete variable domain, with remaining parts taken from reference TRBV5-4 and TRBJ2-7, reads ETGVTQSPTHLIKTRGQQVTLRCSSQSGHNTVSWYQQALGQGPQFIFQYYREEENGRGNFPPRFSGLQFPNYSSELNVNALELDDSALYLCASSFKARGGEQYFGPGTRLTVT.

The CDR3 loop reads CASSQGRDSLDEQYF. DNA of the CDR3: TGTGCCAGCAGCCAAGGCCGGGACAGTCTGGACGAGCAGTACTTC. The rearrangement links TRBV4-2 to TRBJ2-7; 7 positions match TRBD1. Germline values: CDR1 LGHNA, CDR2 YNFKEQ. J lost 5 bases, V lost 1 base, and 8 bases had no gene match. This CDR3 is built from 15 residues.

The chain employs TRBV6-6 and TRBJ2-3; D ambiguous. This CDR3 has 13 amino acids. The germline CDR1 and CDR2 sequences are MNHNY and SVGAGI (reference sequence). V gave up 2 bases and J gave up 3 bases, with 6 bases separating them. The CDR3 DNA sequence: TGTGCCAGCAGTTACGTCCAGACAGATACGCAGTATTTT. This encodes CASSYVQTDTQYF.

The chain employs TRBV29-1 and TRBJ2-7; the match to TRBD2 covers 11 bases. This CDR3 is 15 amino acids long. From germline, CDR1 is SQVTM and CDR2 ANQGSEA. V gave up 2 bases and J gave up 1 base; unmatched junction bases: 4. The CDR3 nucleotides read TGCAGCGTTGAAACGGGACTAGCGGCGTCCTACGAGCAGTACTTC. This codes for CSVETGLAASYEQYF.

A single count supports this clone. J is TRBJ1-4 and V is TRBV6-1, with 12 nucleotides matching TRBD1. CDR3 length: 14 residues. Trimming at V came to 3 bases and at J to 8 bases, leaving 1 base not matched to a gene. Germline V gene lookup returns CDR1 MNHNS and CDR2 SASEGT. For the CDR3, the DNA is TGTGCCAGCAGTGAGGGGACAGGGGGCGAAAAACTGTTTTTT. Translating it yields CASSEGTGGEKLFF.

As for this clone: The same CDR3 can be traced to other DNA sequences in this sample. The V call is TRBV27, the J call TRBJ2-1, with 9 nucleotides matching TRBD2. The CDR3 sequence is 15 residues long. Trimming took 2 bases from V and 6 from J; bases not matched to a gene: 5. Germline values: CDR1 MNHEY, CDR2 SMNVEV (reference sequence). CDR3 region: CASSLGGGASNEQFF. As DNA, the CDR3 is TGTGCCAGCAGTTTAGGCGGGGGGGCCTCCAATGAGCAGTTCTTC.

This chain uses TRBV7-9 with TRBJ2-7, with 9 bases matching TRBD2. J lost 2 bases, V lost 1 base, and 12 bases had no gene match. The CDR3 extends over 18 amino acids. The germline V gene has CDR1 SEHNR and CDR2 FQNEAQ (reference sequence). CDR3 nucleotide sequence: TGTGCCAGCAGCTTAGGGCTAGCGGGAACGTTAGCGGCCTACGAGCAGTACTTC. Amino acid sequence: CASSLGLAGTLAAYEQYF.

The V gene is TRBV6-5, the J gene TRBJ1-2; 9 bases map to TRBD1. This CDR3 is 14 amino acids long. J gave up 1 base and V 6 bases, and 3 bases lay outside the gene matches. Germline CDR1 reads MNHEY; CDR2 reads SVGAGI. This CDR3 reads CASSYRGLNYGYTF. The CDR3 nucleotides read TGTGCCAGCAGCTACAGGGGGCTTAACTATGGCTACACCTTC.

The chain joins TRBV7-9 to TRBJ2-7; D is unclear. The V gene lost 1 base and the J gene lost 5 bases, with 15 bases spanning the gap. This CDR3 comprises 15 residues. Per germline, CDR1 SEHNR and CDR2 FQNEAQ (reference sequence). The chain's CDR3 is CASSLVPSKNHEQYF. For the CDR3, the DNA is TGTGCCAGCAGCTTAGTACCCTCGAAAAACCACGAGCAGTACTTC.

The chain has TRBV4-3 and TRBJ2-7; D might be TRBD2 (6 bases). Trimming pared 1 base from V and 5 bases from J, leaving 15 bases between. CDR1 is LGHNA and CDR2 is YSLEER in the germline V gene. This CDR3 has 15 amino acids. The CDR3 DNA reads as TGCGCCAGCAGCCAAGTCCTGGACGGGGAGGACGAGCAGTACTTC. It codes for CASSQVLDGEDEQYF.

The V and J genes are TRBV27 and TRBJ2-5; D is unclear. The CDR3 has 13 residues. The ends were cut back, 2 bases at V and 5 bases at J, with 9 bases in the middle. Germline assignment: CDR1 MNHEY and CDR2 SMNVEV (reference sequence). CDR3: CASSLTVWETQYF. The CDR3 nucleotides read TGTGCCAGCAGTTTAACAGTCTGGGAGACCCAGTACTTC.

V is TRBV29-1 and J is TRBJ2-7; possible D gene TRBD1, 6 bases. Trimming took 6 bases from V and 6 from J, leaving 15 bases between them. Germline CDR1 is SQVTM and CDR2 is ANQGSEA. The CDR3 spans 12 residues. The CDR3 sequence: CSVSTGTAEQYF. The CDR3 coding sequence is TGCAGCGTGTCGACAGGTACGGCCGAGCAGTACTTC.